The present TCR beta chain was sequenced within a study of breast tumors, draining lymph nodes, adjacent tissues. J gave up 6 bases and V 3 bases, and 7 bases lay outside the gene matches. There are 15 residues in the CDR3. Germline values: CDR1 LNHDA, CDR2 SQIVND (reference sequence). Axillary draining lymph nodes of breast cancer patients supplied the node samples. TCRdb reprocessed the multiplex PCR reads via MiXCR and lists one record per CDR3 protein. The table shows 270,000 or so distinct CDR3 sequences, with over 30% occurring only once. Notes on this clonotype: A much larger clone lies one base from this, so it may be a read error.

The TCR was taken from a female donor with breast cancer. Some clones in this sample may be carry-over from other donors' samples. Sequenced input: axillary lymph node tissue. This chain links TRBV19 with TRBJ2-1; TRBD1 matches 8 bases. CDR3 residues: CASSIAQGASNEQFF. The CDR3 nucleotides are TGTGCCAGTAGTATTGCGCAGGGGGCATCCAATGAGCAGTTCTTC.